These 16 T cell receptor beta chains were sequenced from one sample in a study of siplizumab effects on memory and regulatory T cells. Clones were read by immunoSEQ multiplex PCR, and TCRdb kept only the in-frame ones, dropping some. The repertoire holds 50,000 to 60,000 clones, with more than 85% as singletons. Sample: naive CD8+ T cells sorted from blood. These receptors were collected from a human donor in good health.

V and J are TRBV12-5 and TRBJ2-5; 7 nucleotides align to TRBD2. This CDR3 region has 16 residues. Unmatched junction bases numbered 6, after V lost 0 bases and J lost 2 bases. CDR1 is LGHNT, CDR2 FRNRAP, per germline. CDR3 DNA: TGTGCTAGTGGTTTGGTACGGGACGGGGGGCAAGAGACCCAGTACTTC. It specifies CASGLVRDGGQETQYF.

The chain couples TRBV13 to TRBJ2-3; 8 bases fit TRBD2. The germline V gene encodes CDR1 PRHDT and CDR2 FYEKMQ (reference sequence). This CDR3 region has 16 residues. V gave up 5 bases and J gave up 2 bases; unmatched junction bases: 9. The CDR3 sequence is CASSPLAGTPTDTQYF. CDR3 nucleotide sequence: TGTGCCAGCAGCCCTCTAGCGGGCACCCCCACAGATACGCAGTATTTT.

The chain joins TRBV5-1 to TRBJ1-2; 9 nucleotides align to TRBD1. CDR1 is SGHRS and CDR2 is YFSETQ in the germline V gene. This CDR3 region has 16 residues. J lost 6 bases, V lost 7 bases, and 16 bases had no gene match. CDR3 sequence (DNA): TGCGCCAGCGCCCCCGGGACAGGGAACAGTGGTGATGGCTACACCTTC. It is translated as CASAPGTGNSGDGYTF. Using reference TRBV5-1 and TRBJ1-2 for the parts outside the CDR3, the full variable domain is KAGVTQTPRYLIKTRGQQVTLSCSPISGHRSVSWYQQTPGQGLQFLFEYFSETQRNKGNFPGRFSGRQFSNSRSEMNVSTLELGDSALYLCASAPGTGNSGDGYTFGSGTRLTVV.

The J gene is TRBJ2-5, the V gene TRBV28; 7 bases are a match to TRBD2. The CDR3 extends over 16 amino acids. CDR1 MDHEN and CDR2 SYDVKM come from the germline V gene. Unmatched junction bases numbered 11, after V lost 6 bases and J lost 1 base. The CDR3 region has the DNA TGTGCCAGCAGAGCTCCCTCGGGCGGGGGCCAAGAGACCCAGTACTTC. Protein product: CASRAPSGGGQETQYF.

In its sample, this clone was seen a few times. V is TRBV19 and J is TRBJ1-1; TRBD1 is a possible D gene (5 bases). CDR3 length: 12 amino acids. CDR1 is LNHDA, CDR2 SQIVND, per germline (reference sequence). The V end was cut by 8 bases, the J end by 5 bases, with 12 bases between. CDR3 in amino acids: CASSPGTTEAFF. CDR3 sequence (DNA): TGTGCCAGTTCTCCCGGGACTACTGAAGCTTTCTTT.

V gene TRBV7-9 combines with J gene TRBJ2-7, with 11 positions matching TRBD2. Germline V lookup: CDR1 SEHNR, CDR2 FQNEAQ (reference sequence). The V segment lost 3 bases and the J segment 3 bases; nucleotides outside the gene matches: 7. The CDR3 contains 16 residues. The CDR3 spells CASSFSTSGGLYEQYF. In DNA form, the CDR3 reads TGTGCCAGCAGCTTCAGTACTAGCGGGGGACTCTACGAGCAGTACTTC. Combining the CDR3 with reference TRBV7-9 and TRBJ2-7 gives the whole variable domain DTGVSQNPRHKITKRGQNVTFRCDPISEHNRLYWYRQTLGQGPEFLTYFQNEAQLEKSRLLSDRFSAERPKGSFSTLEIQRTEQGDSAMYLCASSFSTSGGLYEQYFGPGTRLTVT.

The chain employs TRBV27 and TRBJ2-3; 7 bases fit TRBD2. This CDR3 has 17 amino acids. V was pared by 4 bases and J by 4 bases, with 14 bases of the junction left unmatched. Germline V lookup: CDR1 MNHEY, CDR2 SMNVEV (reference sequence). The CDR3 region has the DNA TGTGCCAGCAGTTCGTCTCCGAGCGGGATTCAGGCAGATACGCAGTATTTT. This gives the protein CASSSSPSGIQADTQYF.

The chain combines TRBV5-5 with TRBJ2-5; D is ambiguous. Per the germline V gene, CDR1 is SGHKS and CDR2 is YYEKEE (reference sequence). Between the trimmed V and J ends, which lost 4 bases and 3 bases, there was a span of 16 bases. This CDR3 spans 15 amino acids. CDR3 protein: CASSHKYDVKETQYF. As DNA, the CDR3 is TGTGCCAGCAGCCACAAATACGACGTGAAAGAGACCCAGTACTTC.

The V and J genes are TRBV6-1 and TRBJ1-5, with D unclear. Trimming cost V 2 bases and J 4 bases, with 15 bases left between them. Looked up from germline, CDR1 is MNHNS and CDR2 is SASEGT. The CDR3 is 16 amino acids. The CDR3 loop reads CASSEYAESSNQPQHF. The CDR3 nucleotides read TGTGCCAGCAGTGAATATGCGGAGTCGTCGAATCAGCCCCAGCATTTT.

The chain recombines TRBV5-4 with TRBJ1-2; 8 bases align to TRBD1. The germline CDR1 and CDR2 sequences are SGHNT and YYREEE (reference sequence). Trimming removed 3 bases from V and 2 bases from J; junction bases left unmatched: 3. This CDR3 region has 14 residues. The CDR3 sequence: CASSSRQGNYGYTF. DNA of the CDR3: TGTGCCAGCAGCTCCCGACAGGGGAACTATGGCTACACCTTC.

This rearrangement joins TRBV28 to TRBJ2-7; no reliable D call. This CDR3 has 10 amino acids. CDR1 and CDR2 from the germline V gene are MDHEN and SYDVKM. Trimming pared 1 base from V and 5 bases from J, leaving 0 bases between. The CDR3 DNA reads TGTGCCAGCAGTTTATACGAGCAGTACTTC. It encodes CASSLYEQYF.

The CDR3 DNA reads as TGTGCCAGCAGCGTAGAGGGACGTGATGGCTACACCTTC. It codes for CASSVEGRDGYTF. The V call is TRBV9, the J call TRBJ1-2, with D tentatively TRBD1 (5 bases). This CDR3 is built from 13 residues. V dropped 0 bases and J dropped 6 bases, with 9 bases sitting between them. The germline V gene encodes CDR1 SGDLS and CDR2 YYNGEE.

J is TRBJ1-2 and V is TRBV18, with TRBD1 as a possible D gene (6 bases). The CDR3 is 14 amino acids. Trimming shortened V by 3 bases and J by 1 base, and 9 bases separated the two germline ends. Germline V gene lookup returns CDR1 KGHSH and CDR2 LQKENI. The CDR3 loop is CASSPSDSNYGYTF. CDR3 DNA sequence: TGTGCCAGCTCACCTTCGGACAGTAACTATGGCTACACCTTC.

The genes are TRBV19 and TRBJ2-1, with 8 bases aligning to TRBD1. Germline loops: CDR1 LNHDA, CDR2 SQIVND (reference sequence). The length of the CDR3 is 15 residues. V lost 4 bases to trimming and J lost 7 bases; unmatched junction nucleotides: 9. CDR3 in DNA: TGTGCCAGTAGTAGCGGGACAGGTCTTGCTAATGAGCAGTTCTTC. This sequence encodes CASSSGTGLANEQFF.

This clone has more than one count but fewer than ten. The chain combines TRBV19 with TRBJ1-1; possible D gene TRBD1, 5 bases. The CDR3 has 12 residues. Trimming took off 1 base at V and 7 bases at J, with 7 bases between the two ends. The germline V gene encodes CDR1 LNHDA and CDR2 SQIVND (reference sequence). This CDR3 reads CASSIGGSEAFF. As DNA, the CDR3 is TGTGCCAGTAGTATAGGGGGCAGTGAAGCTTTCTTT.

The chain recombines TRBV7-9 with TRBJ1-4; D ambiguous. The CDR3 is 16 amino acids. CDR1 and CDR2 (germline): SEHNR, FQNEAQ (reference sequence). With 5 bases removed from V and 3 bases from J, the gap between germline ends came to 16 bases. CDR3 DNA: TGTGCCAGCAGCCCCGGGTTGAGTCTTTCTAATGAAAAACTGTTTTTT. Translated: CASSPGLSLSNEKLFF.